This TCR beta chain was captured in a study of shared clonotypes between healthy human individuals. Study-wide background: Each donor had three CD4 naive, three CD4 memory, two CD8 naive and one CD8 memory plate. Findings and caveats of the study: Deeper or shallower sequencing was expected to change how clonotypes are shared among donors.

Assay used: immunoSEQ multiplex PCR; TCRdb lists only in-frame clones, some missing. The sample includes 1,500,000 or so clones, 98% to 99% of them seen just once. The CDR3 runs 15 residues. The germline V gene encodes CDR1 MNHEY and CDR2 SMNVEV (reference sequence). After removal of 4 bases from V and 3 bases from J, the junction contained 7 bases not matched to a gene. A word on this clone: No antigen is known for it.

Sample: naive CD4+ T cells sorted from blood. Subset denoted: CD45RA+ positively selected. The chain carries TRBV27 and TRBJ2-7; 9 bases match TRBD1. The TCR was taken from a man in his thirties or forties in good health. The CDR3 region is CASSSPGQGGYEQYF. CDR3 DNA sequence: TGTGCCAGCAGTTCCCCGGGACAGGGCGGCTACGAGCAGTACTTC.